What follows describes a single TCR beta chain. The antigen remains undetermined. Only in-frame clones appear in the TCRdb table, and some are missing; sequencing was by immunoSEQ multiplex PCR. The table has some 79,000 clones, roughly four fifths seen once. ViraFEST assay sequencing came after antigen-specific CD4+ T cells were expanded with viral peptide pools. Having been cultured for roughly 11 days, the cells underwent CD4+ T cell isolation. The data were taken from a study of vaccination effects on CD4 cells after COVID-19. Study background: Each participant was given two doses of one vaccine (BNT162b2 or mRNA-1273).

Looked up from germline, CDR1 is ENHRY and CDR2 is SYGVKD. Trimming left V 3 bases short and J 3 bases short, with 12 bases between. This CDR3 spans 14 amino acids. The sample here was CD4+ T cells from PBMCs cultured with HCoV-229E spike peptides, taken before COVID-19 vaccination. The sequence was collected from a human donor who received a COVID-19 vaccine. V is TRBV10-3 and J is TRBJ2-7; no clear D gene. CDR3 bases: TGTGCCATCAGTGAAGGTTATAGCTTCTACGAGCAGTACGTC. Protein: CAISEGYSFYEQYV.